A single T cell receptor beta chain is shown here with its context. The antigen is not known. This sample stems from a study of OX40 agonist ivuxolimab in advanced cancers. About the research overall: Eligibility admitted prior anti-PD-1, anti-PD-L1 or anti-CTLA-4 therapy; about 40% had some. Study results and limitations: Not determined was the antigen specificity of the expanded peripheral T cells. The average count of expanded clones was higher among CD8+ T cells than among CD4+.

Germline V gives CDR1 SGHDN, CDR2 FVKESK. V dropped 4 bases and J dropped 1 base, with 7 bases sitting between them. This CDR3 contains 13 residues. The method was immunoSEQ multiplex PCR; TCRdb's version includes in-frame clones alone and lacks a portion of them. The table lists roughly 65,000 clones, about four fifths of them singletons. This sample comprised CD4+ or CD8+ T cells sorted from blood, obtained in a trial of the OX40 agonist ivuxolimab. The V call is TRBV14, the J call TRBJ1-2; D is undetermined. The sequence was collected from an adult with an advanced solid tumor such as melanoma, head and neck, liver or kidney cancer. Here the CDR3 DNA reads TGTGCCAGCAGCCTTGGCCTTAACTATGGCTACACCTTC. Its translation is CASSLGLNYGYTF.